A single sample is the source of the 30 T cell receptor beta chains below, sequenced in a study of cytomegalovirus exposure and HLA in healthy donors. This PCR relied on a set of 60 Vbeta primers and 13 Jbeta primers. Libraries were prepared by immunoSEQ multiplex PCR; TCRdb keeps only in-frame clonotypes and omits some of them. This sample has around 100,000 clones, with around 82% found just once. The specimen sequenced was PBMCs. These receptor sequences come from a woman in her 50s in good health and CMV-seropositive.

The V gene is TRBV2, the J gene TRBJ2-7; 10 nucleotides agree with TRBD2. J gave up 2 bases and V 4 bases, and 5 bases lay outside the gene matches. CDR3 size: 15 residues. Germline V lookup: CDR1 SNHLY, CDR2 FYNNEI. Written as DNA, the CDR3 is TGTGCCAGCAGTGCTGCTAGCGGGAGTACCTACGAGCAGTACTTC. This translates into CASSAASGSTYEQYF.

The chain recombines TRBV6-6 with TRBJ2-7; D gene ambiguous. Germline V gives CDR1 MNHNY, CDR2 SVGAGI (reference sequence). Between the trimmed V and J ends, which lost 9 bases and 0 bases, there was a span of 9 bases. The CDR3 covers 12 residues. DNA of the CDR3: TGTGCCAGTCTGACTCCCTCCTACGAGCAGTACTTC. Protein sequence: CASLTPSYEQYF.

CDR3 bases: TGTGCCATCAGTGAGTCAAGCAACTCTGGGGCCAACGTCCTGACTTTC. It specifies CAISESSNSGANVLTF. The chain has TRBV10-3 and TRBJ2-6, with D hard to call. CDR3 length: 16 residues. Germline V gives CDR1 ENHRY, CDR2 SYGVKD. V shed 0 bases and J shed 0 bases, with 6 bases lying between them.

The V call is TRBV21-1, the J call TRBJ2-5; the listed D gene, TRBD1, was not tested against the DNA. The end of the DNA fits TRBJ2-7 better, so the J call may be wrong. TRBV21-1 is noted as a pseudogene. The length of the CDR3 is 14 residues. The DNA for the CDR3 is TGTGCCAGCAGCAAAAATGGCAGGGGGGACGAGCAGTACTTC. Translating it yields CASSKNGRGDEQYF.

The chain links TRBV4-1 to TRBJ1-1, with 8 positions matching TRBD1. V shed 1 base and J 0 bases; nucleotides not matched to a gene: 7. Per the germline V gene, CDR1 is MGHRA and CDR2 is YSYEKL. This CDR3 is built from 17 residues. The chain's CDR3 is CASSQGQGARMNTEAFF. CDR3 sequence (DNA): TGCGCCAGCAGCCAAGGTCAGGGGGCGCGGATGAACACTGAAGCTTTCTTT.

This clone was seen only a few times. V and J are TRBV14 and TRBJ1-6; maybe TRBD1 (5 bases). The V gene lost 6 bases and the J gene lost 5 bases, with 8 bases spanning the gap. The CDR3 runs 13 residues. Germline values: CDR1 SGHDN, CDR2 FVKESK. CDR3 region: CASRQVDNSPLHF. CDR3 coding DNA: TGTGCCAGCAGACAGGTTGATAATTCACCCCTCCACTTT.

This chain joins TRBV6-5 and TRBJ2-7; no reliable D call. This CDR3 has 12 amino acids. Trimming took 8 bases from V and 7 from J, leaving 15 bases between them. The germline V gene encodes CDR1 MNHEY and CDR2 SVGAGI. The CDR3 DNA is TGTGCCAGCTCGTTCCTGTCTTATGAGCAGTACTTC. Translation: CASSFLSYEQYF.

This clone was found a few times. The sample carries other DNA sequences with the same CDR3. The chain is built from TRBV9 and TRBJ1-5; 9 positions match TRBD1. J was trimmed by 4 bases and V by 2 bases; bases with no gene match: 1. Per germline, CDR1 SGDLS and CDR2 YYNGEE. CDR3 length: 14 residues. CDR3 amino acids: CASSVGQGNQPQHF. DNA for the CDR3: TGTGCCAGCAGCGTCGGACAGGGGAATCAGCCCCAGCATTTT.

The CDR3 protein is CASRPDSYGYTF. CDR3 coding DNA: TGTGCCAGCAGACCCGACAGCTATGGCTACACCTTC. The genes are TRBV6-5 and TRBJ1-2; D might be TRBD1 (5 bases). V lost 6 bases and J 4 bases, leaving 9 bases between the germline ends. The CDR3 has 12 amino acids. From germline, CDR1 is MNHEY and CDR2 SVGAGI.

The chain uses TRBV9 and TRBJ1-1, with TRBD1 matching over 7 bases. The CDR3 has 13 amino acids. Germline CDR1 and CDR2: SGDLS and YYNGEE. V shed 5 bases and J 4 bases; nucleotides not matched to a gene: 5. The CDR3 loop is CASRGGMGTEAFF. In DNA, the CDR3 is TGTGCCAGCAGAGGGGGCATGGGCACTGAAGCTTTCTTT.

In its sample, this clone was seen a few times. J is TRBJ2-3 and V is TRBV11-1; the D gene is possibly TRBD1 (5 bases). The length of the CDR3 is 14 residues. Trimming removed 5 bases at V and 5 bases at J, with 14 bases between. Per the germline V gene, CDR1 is SGHAT and CDR2 is FQDESV (reference sequence). The CDR3 region is CASSPTAGKDTQYF. The CDR3 DNA reads TGTGCCAGCAGCCCTACCGCAGGGAAAGATACGCAGTATTTT.

The rearrangement joins TRBV15 to TRBJ2-1; TRBD2 matches at 9 bases. The length of the CDR3 is 20 residues. Trimming took 0 bases from V and 6 from J; bases not matched to a gene: 18. Germline V gives CDR1 LNHNV, CDR2 YYDKDF (reference sequence). CDR3 loop: CATSRDWPTTPGLAPNEQFF. CDR3 nucleotide sequence: TGTGCCACCAGCAGAGATTGGCCGACGACCCCGGGACTAGCCCCCAATGAGCAGTTCTTC.

The chain carries TRBV5-6 and TRBJ2-6, with TRBD1 matching 7 bases. The V and J ends lost 0 bases and 2 bases, in that order; junction bases with no gene match: 2. The CDR3 consists of 16 residues. The germline CDR1 and CDR2 sequences are SGHDT and YYEEEE. CDR3 nucleotides: TGTGCCAGCAGCTTGGGCACAGGGGCTGGGGCCAACGTCCTGACTTTC. Residues: CASSLGTGAGANVLTF.

This chain links TRBV5-4 with TRBJ2-3; D is perhaps TRBD2 (5 bases). Germline lookup yields CDR1 SGHNT and CDR2 YYREEE (reference sequence). Trimming took off 3 bases at V and 0 bases at J, with 14 bases between the two ends. The CDR3 has 16 amino acids. The CDR3 loop is CASSSPAGGSTDTQYF. In nucleotides, the CDR3 is TGTGCCAGCAGCTCGCCGGCGGGCGGGAGCACAGATACGCAGTATTTT.

The genes are TRBV4-2 and TRBJ2-7, with D possibly being TRBD2 (5 bases). The CDR3 sequence is 14 residues long. The germline V gene has CDR1 LGHNA and CDR2 YNFKEQ. The ends were cut back, 1 base at V and 7 bases at J, with 14 bases in the middle. The CDR3 sequence is CASSQADSPGEQYF. Written as DNA, the CDR3 is TGTGCCAGCAGCCAAGCGGACTCCCCGGGGGAGCAGTACTTC.

The chain couples TRBV6-5 to TRBJ1-5; TRBD1 might be the D (5 bases). This CDR3 contains 13 residues. Germline assignment: CDR1 MNHEY and CDR2 SVGAGI. With 2 bases removed from V and 7 bases from J, the gap between germline ends came to 9 bases. The CDR3 coding sequence is TGTGCCAGCAGTTACGGGGCGGTGCAGCCCCAGCATTTT. Translating it yields CASSYGAVQPQHF.

The rearrangement joins TRBV6-5 to TRBJ1-4; a possible D gene is TRBD1 (6 bases). Germline V gene lookup returns CDR1 MNHEY and CDR2 SVGAGI. V lost 3 bases and J 8 bases, leaving 13 bases between the germline ends. The CDR3 is 14 amino acids. The CDR3 protein is CASSYSGAREKLFF. The CDR3 nucleotides are TGTGCCAGCAGTTATTCAGGGGCGAGGGAAAAACTGTTTTTT.

In this sample, this clone turned up once. The rearrangement joins TRBV19 to TRBJ2-4, with TRBD2 matching 8 bases. Germline V gene sequence: CDR1 LNHDA, CDR2 SQIVND (reference sequence). The CDR3 is made up of 15 amino acids. After removal of 6 bases from V and 2 bases from J, the junction contained 6 bases not matched to a gene. The CDR3 DNA sequence: TGTGCCAGTAGCCGGGAGGGTCTAACCAAAAACATTCAGTACTTC. Protein: CASSREGLTKNIQYF. The full variable domain, with the rest looked up from reference TRBV19 and TRBJ2-4, is DGGITQSPKYLFRKEGQNVTLSCEQNLNHDAMYWYRQDPGQGLRLIYYSQIVNDFQKGDIAEGYSVSREKKESFPLTVTSAQKNPTAFYLCASSREGLTKNIQYFGAGTRLSVL.

This clone was recorded only once. The rearrangement joins TRBV4-1 to TRBJ1-1; 9 bases agree with TRBD1. The CDR3 has 15 amino acids. Germline V CDR1 and CDR2: MGHRA, YSYEKL. Trimming at V came to 4 bases and at J to 2 bases, leaving 5 bases not matched to a gene. CDR3 in amino acids: CASSPADRGNTEAFF. The CDR3 nucleotides read TGCGCCAGCAGCCCCGCGGACAGGGGCAACACTGAAGCTTTCTTT.

This clone has a handful of counts. The gene calls are TRBV9 and TRBJ1-1, with a weak D call TRBD1 (5 bases). Germline V lookup: CDR1 SGDLS, CDR2 YYNGEE. The ends were cut back, 0 bases at V and 0 bases at J, with 12 bases in the middle. The CDR3 is made up of 16 amino acids. For the CDR3, the DNA is TGTGCCAGCAGCGTAGCTGAAGGACAACTGAACACTGAAGCTTTCTTT. Amino acid sequence: CASSVAEGQLNTEAFF. The variable domain in full, completed from reference TRBV9 and TRBJ1-1, reads DSGVTQTPKHLITATGQRVTLRCSPRSGDLSVYWYQQSLDQGLQFLIQYYNGEERAKGNILERFSAQQFPDLHSELNLSSLELGDSALYFCASSVAEGQLNTEAFFGQGTRLTVV.

This chain joins TRBV5-4 and TRBJ2-1, with TRBD1 matching 8 bases. The V gene end was trimmed by 2 bases and the J gene end by 8 bases; junction bases not matched to a gene: 6. From germline, CDR1 is SGHNT and CDR2 YYREEE (reference sequence). The CDR3 loop spans 14 amino acids. The CDR3 DNA reads as TGTGCCAGCAGCTTAAGACAGGGGCCGGATGAGCAGTTCTTC. Translated: CASSLRQGPDEQFF.

This clone came up once. V is TRBV18 and J is TRBJ2-3; TRBD1 matches at 12 bases. V trimming: 2 bases; J trimming: 0 bases; junction bases outside the gene matches: 9. Looked up from germline, CDR1 is KGHSH and CDR2 is LQKENI. The CDR3 is 19 residues long. CDR3 DNA sequence: TGTGCCAGCTCACCAGGGACAGGGGGCGATTGGCGTAGCACAGATACGCAGTATTTT. As protein: CASSPGTGGDWRSTDTQYF.

The J gene is TRBJ2-7, the V gene TRBV6-5, with 8 bases matching TRBD1. The CDR3 has 15 amino acids. J gave up 5 bases and V 6 bases, and 12 bases lay outside the gene matches. Looked up from germline, CDR1 is MNHEY and CDR2 is SVGAGI. This CDR3 reads CASSPSTTGAHEQYF. DNA for the CDR3: TGTGCCAGCAGCCCGTCTACGACAGGGGCCCACGAGCAGTACTTC.

For the CDR3, the DNA is TGTGCCAGCAGCTTACACGGGATACTTACAGATACGCAGTATTTT. Its translation: CASSLHGILTDTQYF. The gene calls are TRBV7-8 and TRBJ2-3; D is perhaps TRBD2 (5 bases). Germline-derived CDR1 and CDR2 are SGHVS and FQNEAQ. Between the trimmed V and J ends, which lost 2 bases and 3 bases, there was a span of 12 bases. This CDR3 comprises 15 residues.

Details on this clone: The CDR3 carries no conserved terminal phenylalanine or tryptophan, so it likely arises from a read error. This chain joins TRBV6-5 and TRBJ1-1; TRBD1 agrees at 7 bases. The V gene end was trimmed by 6 bases and the J gene end by 2 bases; junction bases not matched to a gene: 9. The germline V gene has CDR1 MNHEY and CDR2 SVGAGI. The CDR3 extends over 15 amino acids. CDR3 protein: CASSSDRVLNTEAFL. CDR3 in DNA: TGTGCCAGCAGCAGCGACAGGGTCCTTAACACTGAAGCTTTCCTT.

The chain couples TRBV6-1 to TRBJ2-2; 8 bases line up with TRBD2. Germline V gene data show CDR1 as MNHNS and CDR2 as SASEGT. CDR3 length: 15 residues. J was trimmed by 2 bases and V by 6 bases; bases with no gene match: 5. In DNA form, the CDR3 reads TGTGCCAGCAGGGGGACTAGGTTAAACACCGGGGAGCTGTTTTTT. This codes for CASRGTRLNTGELFF.

The chain has TRBV5-4 and TRBJ2-3; D gene ambiguous. Germline values: CDR1 SGHNT, CDR2 YYREEE (reference sequence). Trimming pared 4 bases from V and 1 base from J, leaving 16 bases between. The CDR3 consists of 16 residues. The CDR3 reads CASSAPTARGTDTQYF. The CDR3 coding sequence is TGTGCCAGCAGCGCCCCGACTGCCCGGGGCACAGATACGCAGTATTTT.

In its sample, this clone was seen once. The V call is TRBV19, the J call TRBJ2-7; 10 bases line up with TRBD1. Germline loops: CDR1 LNHDA, CDR2 SQIVND (reference sequence). CDR3 length equals 14 residues. Trimming removed 6 bases from V and 2 bases from J; junction bases left unmatched: 4. The chain's CDR3 is CASRTGQGTYEQYF. The DNA for the CDR3 is TGTGCCAGTAGGACGGGACAGGGGACCTACGAGCAGTACTTC.

The V gene is TRBV7-8, the J gene TRBJ2-3; no definite D call. V lost 5 bases, J lost 2 bases, and 11 bases lay in between. The CDR3 extends over 14 amino acids. Germline V CDR1 and CDR2: SGHVS, FQNEAQ. As DNA, the CDR3 is TGTGCCAGCAGCCACCAGAGACTCACAGATACGCAGTATTTT. As protein: CASSHQRLTDTQYF. The full variable domain, its missing parts supplied by reference TRBV7-8 and TRBJ2-3, is GAGVSQSPRYKVAKRGQDVALRCDPISGHVSLFWYQQALGQGPEFLTYFQNEAQLDKSGLPSDRFFAERPEGSVSTLKIQRTQQEDSAVYLCASSHQRLTDTQYFGPGTRLTVL.

The chain links TRBV20-1 to TRBJ2-5, with 7 bases identical to TRBD2. Unmatched junction bases numbered 4, after V lost 5 bases and J lost 7 bases. CDR1 is DFQATT and CDR2 is SNEGSKA in the germline V gene (reference sequence). The CDR3 sequence is 11 residues long. The CDR3 region has the DNA TGCAGTGCTGGGGACTACCTGACCCAGTACTTC. The encoded protein is CSAGDYLTQYF.